These 5 T cell receptor beta chains were all obtained from the same sample, sequenced in a study of T cells in Graves' hyperthyroidism and ophthalmopathy. What was amplified from RNA transcripts were TCR beta CDR3 regions. The TCR CDR3 was amplified in a first-round RT-PCR using the HTBI primer set. TCRdb passed the multiplex PCR reads through MiXCR, listing each CDR3 protein once. Of hundreds of thousands of distinct CDR3 sequences listed, 38% are singletons. Specimen: blood. The receptors stem from a man between 18 and 29 years old with Graves' hyperthyroidism.

There are a few counts of this clonotype. The J gene is TRBJ1-1, the V gene TRBV19, with 7 bases that match TRBD1. Unmatched junction bases numbered 7, after V lost 6 bases and J lost 3 bases. Germline values: CDR1 LNHDA, CDR2 SQIVND (reference sequence). CDR3 length: 14 residues. The DNA for the CDR3 is TGTGCCAGTAGACTAGACAGGGAGTACACTGAAGCTTTCTTT. Encoded protein: CASRLDREYTEAFF.

Many counts were recorded for this clonotype. The chain links TRBV29-1 to TRBJ2-5; a possible D gene is TRBD1 (5 bases). This CDR3 contains 12 residues. V gave up 6 bases and J gave up 4 bases, with 12 bases separating them. The germline V gene has CDR1 SQVTM and CDR2 ANQGSEA. CDR3 in amino acids: CSVLDSPETQYF. CDR3 DNA sequence: TGCAGCGTCCTAGACAGTCCAGAGACCCAGTACTTC.

Concerning this clonotype itself: No conserved phenylalanine or tryptophan ends this CDR3, so it is likely a read error. The limits of the CDR3 on the DNA are not certain, so only TCRdb's listed CDR3 is given. The chain links TRBV10-3 to TRBJ1-5; no check of the table's D call, TRBD1, against the DNA was made. Termini included, the CDR3 measures 16 amino acids. CDR1 is ENHRY, CDR2 SYGVKD, per germline. The CDR3 loop reads CAISPGTGDSNQPRPR.

The J gene is TRBJ1-5, the V gene TRBV5-1; TRBD1 might be the D (6 bases). Trimming shortened V by 5 bases and J by 5 bases, and 17 bases separated the two germline ends. CDR3 length: 15 residues. In germline, CDR1 is SGHRS, CDR2 YFSETQ. The CDR3 reads CASRETGNRDQPQHF. The CDR3 DNA follows: TGCGCCAGCAGAGAAACAGGGAATAGGGATCAGCCCCAGCATTTT.

This clonotype was detected only a few times. Relative to the germline gene, one junction end is altered; a read error may explain this. The chain recombines TRBV7-2 with TRBJ1-3; a possible D gene is TRBD1 (5 bases). This CDR3 has 17 amino acids. Germline values: CDR1 SGHTA, CDR2 FQGNSA. The CDR3 reads CASRSARGNHSRNTIYF. Written as DNA, the CDR3 is TGTGCCAGCAGATCGGCCCGGGGGAATCACTCTAGAAACACCATATATTTT.